Below are 21 T cell receptor beta chains sequenced from a single sample in a study of spatial heterogeneity in lung cancer. TCRdb reanalysed the 5' RACE reads using MiXCR and keeps one entry per CDR3 protein. The sample has 15,000 to 20,000 distinct CDR3 sequences, 4.5% to 7.5% seen once. These receptors have no known antigen. Specified time point: sample taken at primary tumor resection. Points from the study as a whole: Tracking of tumor mutation counts was seen in expanded intratumoral alpha and beta TCR counts.

The sample was lung tumor tissue, taken at surgery. These receptors came from a female donor with early-stage non-small cell lung cancer.

The sample holds many counts of this clonotype. Because the library targeted alpha chains, this beta chain is an off-target read whose size means little. The chain joins TRBV4-1 to TRBJ2-7; 13 nucleotides agree with TRBD2. CDR3 length equals 19 residues. CDR1 and CDR2 (germline): MGHRA, YSYEKL. The V gene end was trimmed by 0 bases and the J gene end by 3 bases; junction bases not matched to a gene: 11. The CDR3 here is CASSQDRRLAGGTGYEQYF. CDR3 sequence (DNA): TGCGCCAGCAGCCAAGATAGGAGACTAGCGGGAGGTACTGGCTACGAGCAGTACTTC.

In regard to this clonotype: Relative to the germline gene, one junction end is altered; a read error may explain this. Because the library targeted alpha chains, this beta chain is an off-target read whose size means little. The chain employs TRBV5-1 and TRBJ2-1; 8 bases align to TRBD2. The CDR3 covers 15 residues. In germline, CDR1 is SGHRS, CDR2 YFSETQ. CDR3 coding DNA: TGCGCCAGCAGCGCTAGGACTAGCCGTGACAATGAGCAGTCCTTC. Its protein product is CASSARTSRDNEQSF.

This clonotype was observed a few times. This beta chain is a stray sequence in a library constructed for alpha chains; its clone size is not meaningful. The chain couples TRBV10-3 to TRBJ1-1; 10 nucleotides match TRBD1. Germline V gives CDR1 ENHRY, CDR2 SYGVKD. Losses at the gene ends were 6 bases for V and 1 base for J; bases not matched to a gene: 8. The CDR3 spans 16 residues. The CDR3 DNA is TGTGCCATCAGGTGGGGGACAGGGGCCACGAACACTGAAGCTTTCTTT. This codes for CAIRWGTGATNTEAFF.

This clonotype was observed a handful of times. This beta chain represents an off-target read in a library built for alpha chains; its size is of limited meaning. This chain uses TRBV11-2 with TRBJ2-2; D is ambiguous. Germline CDR1 SGHAT, CDR2 FQNNGV. Trimming took 2 bases from V and 0 from J, leaving 13 bases between them. The CDR3 sequence is 17 residues long. This CDR3 reads CASSLNPHLANTGELFF. The CDR3 nucleotides read TGTGCCAGCAGCTTAAACCCCCATCTAGCGAACACCGGGGAGCTGTTTTTT. Drawing the rest from reference TRBV11-2 and TRBJ2-2, the complete variable domain is EAGVAQSPRYKIIEKRQSVAFWCNPISGHATLYWYQQILGQGPKLLIQFQNNGVVDDSQLPKDRFSAERLKGVDSTLKIQPAKLEDSAVYLCASSLNPHLANTGELFFGEGSRLTVL.

In this sample, this clonotype turned up a few times. This beta chain represents an off-target read in a library built for alpha chains; its size is of limited meaning. V is TRBV14 and J is TRBJ1-3; D call uncertain. V was clipped by 3 bases and J by 4 bases, with 10 bases between them. The CDR3 is 14 amino acids. Germline assignment: CDR1 SGHDN and CDR2 FVKESK. The chain's CDR3 is CASSHWTEGNTIYF. The CDR3 DNA sequence: TGTGCCAGCAGCCACTGGACGGAAGGAAACACCATATATTTT. The whole variable domain, remainder taken from reference TRBV14 and TRBJ1-3, is EAGVTQFPSHSVIEKGQTVTLRCDPISGHDNLYWYRRVMGKEIKFLLHFVKESKQDESGMPNNRFLAERTGGTYSTLKVQPAELEDSGVYFCASSHWTEGNTIYFGEGSWLTVV.

As to this clonotype: Little can be read into the size of this beta chain, an off-target read in a library designed for alpha chains. The CDR3 reads CASSLGSSGSETQYF. CDR3 DNA: TGTGCCAGCAGCTTAGGGAGCAGCGGGAGTGAGACCCAGTACTTC. The chain has TRBV7-2 and TRBJ2-5, with TRBD2 identical over 8 bases. The germline V gene has CDR1 SGHTA and CDR2 FQGNSA. The J segment lost 5 bases and the V segment lost 1 base, leaving 6 bases of the junction unmatched. This CDR3 region has 15 residues.

Many counts were recorded for this clonotype. The library was built for alpha chains, so this beta chain is an off-target read and its size means little. The chain has TRBV6-5 and TRBJ2-2; D may correspond to TRBD1 or TRBD2 (5 bases each). Trimming took off 10 bases at V and 4 bases at J, with 10 bases between the two ends. The length of the CDR3 is 12 residues. Germline values: CDR1 MNHEY, CDR2 SVGAGI. The DNA for the CDR3 is TGTGCCACGGGACGAGCCACCGGGGAGCTGTTTTTT. It yields the protein CATGRATGELFF.

This clonotype was seen ten or more times. This beta chain is off target for a library built for alpha chains, so its abundance means little. This sequence joins TRBV7-9 and TRBJ1-5; D gene uncertain. The CDR3 is 14 residues long. The germline gives CDR1 SEHNR, CDR2 FQNEAQ (reference sequence). V shed 4 bases and J shed 2 bases, with 9 bases lying between them. The CDR3 nucleotides are TGTGCCAGCAGCTCATCAAATGGCAATCAGCCCCAGCATTTT. This encodes CASSSSNGNQPQHF.

This clonotype was observed at least ten times. As an off-target read in a library built for alpha chains, this beta chain has a frequency of little significance. The V and J genes are TRBV6-6 and TRBJ1-1, with D unclear. Germline V CDR1 and CDR2: MNHNY, SVGAGI (reference sequence). The CDR3 is 12 amino acids. V lost 0 bases, J lost 5 bases, and 4 bases lay in between. The CDR3, as DNA: TGTGCCAGCAGTTACTCGACTACTGAAGCTTTCTTT. This codes for CASSYSTTEAFF.

This clonotype was detected many times. This beta chain was picked up by a library intended for alpha chains and is off target, so its count carries little meaning. The V call is TRBV4-2, the J call TRBJ2-7; D gene uncertain. The V gene lost 0 bases and the J gene lost 2 bases, with 8 bases spanning the gap. CDR1 and CDR2 (germline): LGHNA, YNFKEQ. The CDR3 totals 14 residues. CDR3 bases: TGTGCCAGCAGCCAAGAACTGCAAACCTACGAGCAGTACTTC. Encoded protein: CASSQELQTYEQYF.

Ten or more counts support this clonotype. Within a library made for alpha chains, this beta chain is off target, and its count is uninformative. The chain recombines TRBV6-5 with TRBJ2-1; D may match TRBD1 or TRBD2 (5 bases each). The V end was cut by 6 bases, the J end by 11 bases, with 20 bases between. The CDR3 loop spans 14 amino acids. Germline V gives CDR1 MNHEY, CDR2 SVGAGI. The CDR3: CASSRRDLLEQQFF. DNA for the CDR3: TGTGCCAGCAGCCGCCGGGACCTCCTCGAGCAGCAGTTCTTC.

By sample fraction, this clonotype is medium-sized. The library was prepared for alpha chains; this beta chain is a stray read, so its frequency means little. The rearrangement links TRBV5-4 to TRBJ2-5, with D perhaps TRBD2 (6 bases). Germline CDR1 SGHNT, CDR2 YYREEE (reference sequence). Deletions cut 0 bases from V and 0 bases from J, with 6 bases between. CDR3 length equals 14 residues. The CDR3 bases are TGTGCCAGCAGCTTGGTAGCGGACCAAGAGACCCAGTACTTC. As protein: CASSLVADQETQYF. Using reference TRBV5-4 and TRBJ2-5 for the parts outside the CDR3, the full variable domain is ETGVTQSPTHLIKTRGQQVTLRCSSQSGHNTVSWYQQALGQGPQFIFQYYREEENGRGNFPPRFSGLQFPNYSSELNVNALELDDSALYLCASSLVADQETQYFGPGTRLLVL.

Turning to this clonotype: As an off-target read in a library built for alpha chains, this beta chain has a frequency of little significance. The CDR3 coding sequence is TGTGCCAGCAGCCAAGTCTCTGGGACTAGCGGGAGTGATACGCAGTATTTT. Encoded protein: CASSQVSGTSGSDTQYF. This sequence joins TRBV3-1 and TRBJ2-3; TRBD2 agrees at 14 bases. Trimming at V came to 1 base and at J to 6 bases, leaving 6 bases not matched to a gene. The CDR3 is made up of 17 amino acids. The V gene's germline CDR1 is LGHDT and CDR2 YNNKEL (reference sequence).

This clonotype was counted between two and nine times. Because this beta chain is a stray read in a library intended to capture alpha chains, its abundance should not be given much weight. The DNA for the CDR3 is TGCAGTGCTAGAGCGAGCGGGAGGTCCTACGAGCAGTACTTC. It specifies CSARASGRSYEQYF. V usage is TRBV20-1 and J usage is TRBJ2-7, with TRBD2 matching over 9 bases. The CDR3 loop spans 14 amino acids. Germline V lookup: CDR1 DFQATT, CDR2 SNEGSKA (reference sequence). The ends lost 1 base at V and 1 base at J; junction bases unmatched: 2.

This clonotype appeared many times. This beta chain is an off-target read within a library intended for alpha chains, so its frequency means little. This sequence joins TRBV11-1 and TRBJ2-1; 8 bases are a match to TRBD2. After removal of 0 bases from V and 9 bases from J, the junction contained 7 bases not matched to a gene. CDR1 and CDR2 from the germline V gene are SGHAT and FQDESV (reference sequence). This CDR3 is 15 amino acids long. CDR3 sequence: CASSLAGLGFVEQFF. The CDR3 DNA is TGTGCCAGCAGCTTAGCGGGACTAGGGTTCGTTGAGCAGTTCTTC.

This clonotype was observed a handful of times. This beta chain turned up in a library designed for alpha chains; as an off-target read, its abundance says little. V is TRBV28 and J is TRBJ2-7; 10 bases map to TRBD2. From germline, CDR1 is MDHEN and CDR2 SYDVKM. J gave up 2 bases and V 1 base, and 5 bases lay outside the gene matches. The CDR3 runs to 16 residues. The DNA of the CDR3 is TGTGCCAGCAGTTTATTAGCGGGAGGCATAGCCTACGAGCAGTACTTC. Protein: CASSLLAGGIAYEQYF.

In this sample, this clonotype turned up many times. The library was built for alpha chains, so this beta chain is an off-target read and its size means little. This chain connects TRBV29-1 to TRBJ2-3; TRBD1 aligns across 12 bases. The V and J ends lost 6 bases and 4 bases, in that order; junction bases with no gene match: 5. Germline-derived CDR1 and CDR2 are SQVTM and ANQGSEA. The CDR3 totals 14 residues. DNA of the CDR3: TGCAGCGTCTCCGGGACAGGGGGCCCAGATACGCAGTATTTT. Translated, it gives CSVSGTGGPDTQYF.

This clonotype was seen a single time. The size of this beta chain means little, since it is a stray read in a library made for alpha chains. V gene TRBV6-1 combines with J gene TRBJ2-1; 7 bases are shared with TRBD2. V shed 4 bases, J shed 8 bases, and the junction held 11 bases outside the gene matches. The CDR3 runs 15 residues. CDR1 is MNHNS, CDR2 SASEGT, per germline. CDR3 bases: TGTGCCAGCAGTGCAGGACTCCGGGGGGACGATGAGCAGTTCTTC. Amino acids: CASSAGLRGDDEQFF.

The sample holds many counts of this clonotype. This beta chain turned up in a library designed for alpha chains; as an off-target read, its abundance says little. The chain carries TRBV9 and TRBJ2-5; D ambiguous. Trimming removed 0 bases from V and 0 bases from J, with 9 bases in between. The CDR3 spans 15 residues. CDR1 SGDLS and CDR2 YYNGEE come from the germline V gene. CDR3 amino acids: CASSVEGLDQETQYF. For the CDR3, the DNA is TGTGCCAGCAGCGTAGAAGGGCTAGACCAAGAGACCCAGTACTTC.

This clonotype showed up many times. The library was designed around alpha chains, so this beta chain is a stray read whose abundance carries little weight. This sequence joins TRBV15 and TRBJ2-5, with TRBD2 matching 9 bases. Germline-derived CDR1 and CDR2 are LNHNV and YYDKDF (reference sequence). The CDR3 is made up of 13 amino acids. The trim removed 5 bases at V and 4 bases at J, leaving 2 bases unmatched. The CDR3 loop is CATSGGRAETQYF. The CDR3, as DNA: TGTGCCACCAGCGGCGGGAGGGCAGAGACCCAGTACTTC.

This clonotype was detected ten times or more. With the library built for alpha chains, this beta chain is off target and its frequency is not meaningful. V and J are TRBV10-3 and TRBJ2-3, with D perhaps TRBD1 (7 bases). CDR3 size: 12 residues. Trimming shortened V by 8 bases and J by 4 bases, and 10 bases separated the two germline ends. CDR1 is ENHRY and CDR2 is SYGVKD in the germline V gene. The CDR3 spells CAIAGQPDTQYF. CDR3 in DNA: TGTGCCATCGCGGGACAGCCAGATACGCAGTATTTT.